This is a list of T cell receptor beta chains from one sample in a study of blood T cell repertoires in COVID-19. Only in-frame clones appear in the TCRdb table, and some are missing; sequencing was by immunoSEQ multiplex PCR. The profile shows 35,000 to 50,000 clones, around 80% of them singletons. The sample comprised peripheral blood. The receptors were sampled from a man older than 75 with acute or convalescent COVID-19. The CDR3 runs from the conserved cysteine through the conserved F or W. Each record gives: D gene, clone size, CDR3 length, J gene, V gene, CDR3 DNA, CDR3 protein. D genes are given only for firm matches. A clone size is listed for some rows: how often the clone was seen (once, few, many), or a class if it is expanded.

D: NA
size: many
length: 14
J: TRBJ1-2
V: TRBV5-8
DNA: TGTGCCAGCAGCTTGGAGGAGGGTGCCTATGGCTACACCTTC
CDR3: CASSLEEGAYGYTF

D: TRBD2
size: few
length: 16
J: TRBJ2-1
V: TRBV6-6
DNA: TGTGCCAGCAGTGGGGGGGAGGGCCGGTGGGCCAATGAGCAGTTCTTC
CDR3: CASSGGEGRWANEQFF

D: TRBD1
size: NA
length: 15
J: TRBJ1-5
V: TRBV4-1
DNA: TGCGCCAGCAGCCAAGAAGGACAGGCAGATCAGCCCCAGCATTTT
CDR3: CASSQEGQADQPQHF

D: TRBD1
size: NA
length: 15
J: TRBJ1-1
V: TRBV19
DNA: TGTGCCAGTAGTATAGGTGCAGGGGGGATGACTGAAGCTTTCTTT
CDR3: CASSIGAGGMTEAFF

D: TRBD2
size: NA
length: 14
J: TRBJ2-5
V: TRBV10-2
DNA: TGCGCCAGCTCTGGACTAGCGGGGGGCGAGACCCAGTACTTC
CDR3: CASSGLAGGETQYF

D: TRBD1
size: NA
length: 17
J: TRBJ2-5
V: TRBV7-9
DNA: TGTGCCAGCAGCTTAGGAAGACAGGGGTCCTACCAAGAGACCCAGTACTTC
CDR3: CASSLGRQGSYQETQYF

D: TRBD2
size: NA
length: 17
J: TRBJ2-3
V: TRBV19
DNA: TGTGCCAGTAGTATAGACTCTACCGGGGGGGCTGCAGATACGCAGTATTTT
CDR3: CASSIDSTGGAADTQYF

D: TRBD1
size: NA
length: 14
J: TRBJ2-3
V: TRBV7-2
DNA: TGTGCCAGCAGCACGGGACAGGGGACAGATACGCAGTATTTT
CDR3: CASSTGQGTDTQYF

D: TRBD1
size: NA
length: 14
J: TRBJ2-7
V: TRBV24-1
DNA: TGTGCCACCAGCGACAGGGGAGCGGACTACGAGCAGTACTTC
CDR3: CATSDRGADYEQYF

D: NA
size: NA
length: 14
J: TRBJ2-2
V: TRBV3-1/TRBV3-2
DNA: TGTGCCAGCAGTGGACTGGAGAGGACCGGGGAGCTGTTTTTT
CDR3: CASSGLERTGELFF

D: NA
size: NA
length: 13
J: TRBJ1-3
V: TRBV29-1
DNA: TGCAGCGTTGGTGGCGGAGGAGGAAACACCATATATTTT
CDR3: CSVGGGGGNTIYF

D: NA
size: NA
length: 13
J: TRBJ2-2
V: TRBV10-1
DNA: TGCGCCAACCCGGACTTTTACACCGGGGAGCTGTTTTTT
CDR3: CANPDFYTGELFF

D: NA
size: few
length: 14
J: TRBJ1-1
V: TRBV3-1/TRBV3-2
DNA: TGTGCCAGCAGCCAGGGGACTGTGAACACTGAAGCTTTCTTT
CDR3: CASSQGTVNTEAFF

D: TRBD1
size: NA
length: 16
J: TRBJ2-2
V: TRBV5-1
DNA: TGCGCCAGCAGCCCAAACACAGGGGCGAACACCGGGGAGCTGTTTTTT
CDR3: CASSPNTGANTGELFF

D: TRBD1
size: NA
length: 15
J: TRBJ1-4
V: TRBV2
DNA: TGTGCCAGCAGTGACTTAGGGGGCGCGAGTGAAAAACTGTTTTTT
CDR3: CASSDLGGASEKLFF

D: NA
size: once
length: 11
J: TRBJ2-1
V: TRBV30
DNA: TGTGCCTGGAGTGTACCCTCGGGTCGGTTCTTC
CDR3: CAWSVPSGRFF

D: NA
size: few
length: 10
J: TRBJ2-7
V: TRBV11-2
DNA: TGTGCCAGCAGCTTCTCCGAGCAGTACTTC
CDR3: CASSFSEQYF

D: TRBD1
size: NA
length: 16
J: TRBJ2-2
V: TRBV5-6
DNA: TGTGCCAGCAGCTTGAACAGGGGGCTTAACACCGGGGAGCTGTTTTTT
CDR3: CASSLNRGLNTGELFF

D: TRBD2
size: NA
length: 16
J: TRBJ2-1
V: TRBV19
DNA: TGTGCCAGTAGTCTCATAGCGGGAGCTTCCTACAATGAGCAGTTCTTC
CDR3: CASSLIAGASYNEQFF

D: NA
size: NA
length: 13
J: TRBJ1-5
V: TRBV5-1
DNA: TGCGCCAGCAGCGCAGGGGATAATCAGCCCCAGCATTTT
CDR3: CASSAGDNQPQHF

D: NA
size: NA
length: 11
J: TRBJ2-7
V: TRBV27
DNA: TGTGCCAGCAGTTCTAAGTACGAGCAGTACTTC
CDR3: CASSSKYEQYF

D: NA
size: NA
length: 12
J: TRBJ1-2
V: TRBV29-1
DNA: TGCAGCTTCGAACCGGTGGACTATGGCTACACCTTC
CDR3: CSFEPVDYGYTF

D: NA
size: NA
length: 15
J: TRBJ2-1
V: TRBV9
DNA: TGTGCCAGCAGCCCAGCACCGGGCCCAGGGGATGAGCAGTTCTTC
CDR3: CASSPAPGPGDEQFF

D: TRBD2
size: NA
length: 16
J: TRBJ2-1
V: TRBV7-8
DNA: TGTGCCAGCAGCTCGCCCGGACTAGCGGGAGGAAATGAGCAGTTCTTC
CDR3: CASSSPGLAGGNEQFF

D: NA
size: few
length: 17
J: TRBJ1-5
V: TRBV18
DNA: TGTGCCAGCTCACCCTCCTTGACAGGCTTGGGCAATCAGCCCCAGCATTTT
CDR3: CASSPSLTGLGNQPQHF

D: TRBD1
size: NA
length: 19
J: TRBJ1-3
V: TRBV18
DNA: TGTGCCAGCTCACCACGGGGACAGGGTACCCTACGGACTGGAAACACCATATATTTT
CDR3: CASSPRGQGTLRTGNTIYF

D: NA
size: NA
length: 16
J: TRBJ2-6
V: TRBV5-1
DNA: TGCGCCAGCAGCTTCGCCGGTAACTCTGGGGCCAACGTCCTGACTTTC
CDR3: CASSFAGNSGANVLTF

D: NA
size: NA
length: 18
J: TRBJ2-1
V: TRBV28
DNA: TGTGCCAGCAGTTTGTCCCCCTCGCTAGTCCGAACCTACAATGAGCAGTTCTTC
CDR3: CASSLSPSLVRTYNEQFF

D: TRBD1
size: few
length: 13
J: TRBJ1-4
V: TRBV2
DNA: TGTGCCAGCAGCCGGGACAGGGGGGAAAAACTGTTTTTT
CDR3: CASSRDRGEKLFF

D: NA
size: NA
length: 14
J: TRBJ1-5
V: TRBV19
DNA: TGTGCCAGTAGTATAGGAGACGGGAATCAGCCCCAGCATTTT
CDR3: CASSIGDGNQPQHF

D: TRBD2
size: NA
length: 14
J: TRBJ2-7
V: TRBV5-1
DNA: TGCGCCAGCAGGCCGGGACTAGCGACCTACGAGCAGTACTTC
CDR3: CASRPGLATYEQYF

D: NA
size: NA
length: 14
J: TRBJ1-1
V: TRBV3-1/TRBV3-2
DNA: TGTGCCAGCAGCCTCGGGGGACGGAACACTGAAGCTTTCTTT
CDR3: CASSLGGRNTEAFF

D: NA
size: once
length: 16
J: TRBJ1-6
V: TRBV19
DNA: TGTGCCAGTAGTATCGAAGAGAACTCCTATAATTCACCCCTCCACTTT
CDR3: CASSIEENSYNSPLHF

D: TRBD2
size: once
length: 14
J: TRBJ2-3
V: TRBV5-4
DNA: TGTGCCAGCAGCAGTAGCGGGGGCACAGATACGCAGTATTTT
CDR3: CASSSSGGTDTQYF

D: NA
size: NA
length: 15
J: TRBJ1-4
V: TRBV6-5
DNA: TGTGCCAGCAGGTATGCGGGGCAGGCTAATGAAAAACTGTTTTTT
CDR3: CASRYAGQANEKLFF

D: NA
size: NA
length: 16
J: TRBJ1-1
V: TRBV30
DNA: TGTGCCTGGAGCGCAGCGGGGGGGCGGCGGAACACTGAAGCTTTCTTT
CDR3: CAWSAAGGRRNTEAFF

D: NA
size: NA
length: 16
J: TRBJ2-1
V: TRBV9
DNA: TGTGCCAGCAGCGTGGCCCCCGGGGTACGGTACAATGAGCAGTTCTTC
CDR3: CASSVAPGVRYNEQFF

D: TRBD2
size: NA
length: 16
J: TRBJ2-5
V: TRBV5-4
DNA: TGTGCCAGCAGCTTGGCCCTAGCGGGAGGGGCAGAGACCCAGTACTTC
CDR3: CASSLALAGGAETQYF

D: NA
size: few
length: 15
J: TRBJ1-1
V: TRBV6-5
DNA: TGTGCCAGCAGTTACAGCGGGGGCATGAACACTGAAGCTTTCTTT
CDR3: CASSYSGGMNTEAFF

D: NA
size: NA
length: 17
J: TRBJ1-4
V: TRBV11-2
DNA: TGTGCCAGCAGCTTAGATTGGCGCGGGGCAACTAATGAAAAACTGTTTTTT
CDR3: CASSLDWRGATNEKLFF

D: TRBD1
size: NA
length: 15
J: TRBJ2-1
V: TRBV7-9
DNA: TGTGCCAGCAGCTTAGGGACAGGGGGACTCAATGAGCAGTTCTTC
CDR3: CASSLGTGGLNEQFF

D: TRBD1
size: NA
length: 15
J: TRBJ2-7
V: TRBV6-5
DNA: TGTGCCAGCATCGAAGGACAGGCCCGCTCCTACGAGCAGTACTTC
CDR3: CASIEGQARSYEQYF

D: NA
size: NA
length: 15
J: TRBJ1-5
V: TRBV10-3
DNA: TGTGCCACCGCAGGGGCGGCGGAAAGCAATCAGCCCCAGCATTTT
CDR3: CATAGAAESNQPQHF

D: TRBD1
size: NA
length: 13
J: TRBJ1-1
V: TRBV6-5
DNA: TGTGCCAGCAGGAAGACAGGGACAATTTTGGCTTTCTTT
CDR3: CASRKTGTILAFF

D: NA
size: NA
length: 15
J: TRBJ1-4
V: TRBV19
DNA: TGTGCCAGTAGTATGCGTCCTGCAACTAATGAAAAACTGTTTTTT
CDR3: CASSMRPATNEKLFF

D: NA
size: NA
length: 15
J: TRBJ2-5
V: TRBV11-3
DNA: TGTGCCAGCAGCCCAGGACAGTACCTTCAAGAGACCCAGTACTTC
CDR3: CASSPGQYLQETQYF

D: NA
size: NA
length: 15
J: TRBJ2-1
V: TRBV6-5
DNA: TGTGCCAGCCGAATTCGGGACACGTCCTACAATGAGCAGTTCTTC
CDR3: CASRIRDTSYNEQFF

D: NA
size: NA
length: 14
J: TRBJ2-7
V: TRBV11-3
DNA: TGTGCCAGCAGCCCATCCATCGGCTCCTACGAGCAGTACTTC
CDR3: CASSPSIGSYEQYF

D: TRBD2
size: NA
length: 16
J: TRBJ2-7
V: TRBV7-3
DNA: TGTGCCAGCAGCTTCGGGACGACTAGCGGGTTCGTTCAGCAGTACTTC
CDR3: CASSFGTTSGFVQQYF